This T cell receptor beta chain was sequenced during a study of blood T cell repertoires in COVID-19. V gave up 1 base and J gave up 5 bases; unmatched junction bases: 8. The CDR3 has 16 amino acids. CDR1 is LNHNV and CDR2 is YYDKDF in the germline V gene (reference sequence). Sequencing was performed with immunoSEQ multiplex PCR; in TCRdb, only in-frame clones are kept and a portion is missing. The table includes about 270,000 clones, about nine tenths detected once. The TCR originated in a woman aged 50 to 65 who had recovered from COVID-19. The chain employs TRBV15 and TRBJ2-7, with TRBD1 matching 10 bases. The specimen was PBMCs or T cells enriched from blood (not recorded which). The CDR3 here is CATSRAPGQGLHEQYF. CDR3 nucleotides: TGTGCCACCAGCAGAGCCCCGGGACAGGGGCTCCACGAGCAGTACTTC.